A single sample gave rise to the 28 T cell receptor beta chains below, sequenced in a study of blood T cell repertoires in COVID-19. Measured with immunoSEQ multiplex PCR; TCRdb has only the in-frame clones, and not every one. The table has 330,000 or so clones, approximately 89% seen once. Material for sequencing was peripheral blood. The receptors shown here come from a woman aged 55-69 years with COVID-19, enrolled during active disease.

This chain joins TRBV19 and TRBJ1-2; 7 bases agree with TRBD1. The J segment lost 8 bases and the V segment lost 5 bases, leaving 14 bases of the junction unmatched. This CDR3 is built from 15 residues. The V gene's germline CDR1 is LNHDA and CDR2 SQIVND (reference sequence). CDR3 loop: CASSARGEGAPGYTF. As DNA, the CDR3 is TGTGCCAGTAGTGCCCGGGGAGAGGGGGCGCCCGGCTACACCTTC.

V usage is TRBV4-2 and J usage is TRBJ2-1; 16 bases line up with TRBD2. There are 18 residues in the CDR3. V lost 5 bases and J lost 4; bases outside the gene matches: 8. Germline V gene sequence: CDR1 LGHNA, CDR2 YNFKEQ. CDR3 amino acids: CASSAPGTSGGAYNEQFF. The CDR3 bases are TGTGCCAGCAGCGCCCCCGGGACTAGCGGGGGGGCGTACAATGAGCAGTTCTTC.

This clone was picked up one time. The J gene is TRBJ2-1, the V gene TRBV19; 13 bases map to TRBD2. After removal of 6 bases from V and 6 bases from J, the junction contained 5 bases not matched to a gene. The CDR3 length is 15 residues. Germline V gene sequence: CDR1 LNHDA, CDR2 SQIVND (reference sequence). The CDR3 DNA follows: TGTGCCAGTAGCAGCGGGACTAGCGGGGTCAATGAGCAGTTCTTC. As protein: CASSSGTSGVNEQFF.

The V call is TRBV5-5, the J call TRBJ2-1; 9 bases match TRBD2. The V segment lost 0 bases and the J segment 4 bases; nucleotides outside the gene matches: 2. The CDR3 runs 15 residues. In germline, CDR1 is SGHKS, CDR2 YYEKEE (reference sequence). CDR3 bases: TGTGCCAGCAGCTTGGCCAGCGGGGGGTACAATGAGCAGTTCTTC. Its translation: CASSLASGGYNEQFF.

The chain links TRBV6-5 to TRBJ1-1, with unresolved D. The CDR3 is made up of 13 amino acids. V lost 5 bases to trimming and J lost 4 bases, with 11 bases between them. Per the germline V gene, CDR1 is MNHEY and CDR2 is SVGAGI. The CDR3 region is CASSPPEGTEAFF. DNA of the CDR3: TGTGCCAGCAGTCCCCCGGAGGGCACTGAAGCTTTCTTT.

The chain couples TRBV5-1 to TRBJ2-1; 10 nucleotides line up with TRBD2. Per the germline V gene, CDR1 is SGHRS and CDR2 is YFSETQ. With V trimmed by 4 bases and J by 7 bases, 11 bases remained unmatched. CDR3 length equals 16 residues. CDR3 amino acids: CASSRQTSGSGNEQFF. The CDR3 DNA follows: TGCGCCAGCAGCCGACAGACTAGCGGGTCCGGGAATGAGCAGTTCTTC.

This clone occurred once. The chain carries TRBV5-1 and TRBJ2-7; D may be TRBD2 (5 bases). From germline, CDR1 is SGHRS and CDR2 YFSETQ. Trimming removed 0 bases from V and 0 bases from J, with 16 bases in between. The CDR3 totals 17 residues. CDR3 sequence: CASSLALGRPYSYEQYF. The CDR3 bases are TGCGCCAGCAGCTTGGCCTTGGGGAGACCTTACTCCTACGAGCAGTACTTC. Drawing the rest from reference TRBV5-1 and TRBJ2-7, the complete variable domain is KAGVTQTPRYLIKTRGQQVTLSCSPISGHRSVSWYQQTPGQGLQFLFEYFSETQRNKGNFPGRFSGRQFSNSRSEMNVSTLELGDSALYLCASSLALGRPYSYEQYFGPGTRLTVT.

The chain links TRBV11-2 to TRBJ1-1; 9 bases match TRBD1. After removal of 5 bases from V and 1 base from J, the junction contained 17 bases not matched to a gene. The CDR3 runs to 19 residues. The germline CDR1 and CDR2 sequences are SGHAT and FQNNGV. For the CDR3, the DNA is TGTGCCAGCAGCCGTATCCGGGACAGGGCCGGATTGCGGAACACTGAAGCTTTCTTT. This encodes CASSRIRDRAGLRNTEAFF.

The V and J genes are TRBV6-5 and TRBJ1-1, with D tentatively TRBD1 (6 bases). V shed 0 bases and J shed 2 bases, with 13 bases lying between them. The CDR3 length is 16 residues. Per the germline V gene, CDR1 is MNHEY and CDR2 is SVGAGI. CDR3 sequence reads: CASSYSTGLRNTEAFF. DNA of the CDR3: TGTGCCAGCAGTTACTCTACAGGGTTGAGAAACACTGAAGCTTTCTTT.

V usage is TRBV7-3 and J usage is TRBJ2-3, with TRBD2 matching over 10 bases. V trimming: 5 bases; J trimming: 4 bases; junction bases outside the gene matches: 9. The length of the CDR3 is 16 residues. CDR1 and CDR2 from the germline V gene are SGHTA and FQGTGA. The CDR3 here is CASSKDPGLAPDTQYF. The CDR3 region has the DNA TGTGCCAGCAGCAAAGATCCGGGACTAGCGCCAGATACGCAGTATTTT.

V gene TRBV2 combines with J gene TRBJ1-1, with a tentative D call TRBD1 (5 bases). The CDR3 has 13 residues. V was clipped by 7 bases and J by 4 bases, with 13 bases between them. Germline V lookup: CDR1 SNHLY, CDR2 FYNNEI. CDR3 DNA: TGTGCCAGCACACAGGTGGAGTTCACTGAAGCTTTCTTT. Its translation: CASTQVEFTEAFF.

The V call is TRBV6-5, the J call TRBJ1-4, with TRBD1 as a possible D gene (5 bases). The CDR3 has 14 residues. Trimming cost V 2 bases and J 8 bases, with 12 bases left between them. The germline V gene has CDR1 MNHEY and CDR2 SVGAGI. For the CDR3, the DNA is TGTGCCAGCAGTTACGCCAGGGTGAAAGAAAAACTGTTTTTT. Its translation is CASSYARVKEKLFF.

J is TRBJ2-3 and V is TRBV15; TRBD1 aligns across 10 bases. V shed 7 bases, J shed 6 bases, and the junction held 10 bases outside the gene matches. Germline CDR1 and CDR2: LNHNV and YYDKDF (reference sequence). CDR3 size: 15 residues. The CDR3 nucleotides read TGTGCCACCACCCGTAGGGGACAGGGGTTGGATACGCAGTATTTT. It encodes CATTRRGQGLDTQYF.

This chain joins TRBV19 and TRBJ2-2; TRBD1 matches 7 bases. CDR1 and CDR2 from the germline V gene are LNHDA and SQIVND (reference sequence). Trimming at V came to 4 bases and at J to 1 base, leaving 12 bases not matched to a gene. This CDR3 has 18 residues. This CDR3 reads CASSKGDSKILNTGELFF. DNA of the CDR3: TGTGCCAGTAGTAAGGGGGACAGCAAGATTTTGAACACCGGGGAGCTGTTTTTT.

The chain uses TRBV10-3 and TRBJ1-4; D not resolved. The V end lost 0 bases, the J end lost 8 bases, and 13 bases lay between the germline ends. Per the germline V gene, CDR1 is ENHRY and CDR2 is SYGVKD. This CDR3 region has 15 residues. CDR3 protein: CAISESPTDPEKLFF. The CDR3 nucleotides read TGTGCCATCAGTGAGTCCCCTACCGATCCGGAAAAACTGTTTTTT.

The V call is TRBV6-5, the J call TRBJ1-4, with 8 positions matching TRBD1. The CDR3 covers 13 residues. Unmatched junction bases numbered 0, after V lost 2 bases and J lost 7 bases. Germline lookup yields CDR1 MNHEY and CDR2 SVGAGI. Written as DNA, the CDR3 is TGTGCCAGCAGTTACGACAGGGGTGAAAAACTGTTTTTT. This codes for CASSYDRGEKLFF.

V usage is TRBV7-2 and J usage is TRBJ1-3; D is undetermined. V dropped 5 bases and J dropped 6 bases, with 14 bases sitting between them. CDR1 and CDR2 from the germline V gene are SGHTA and FQGNSA. This CDR3 has 14 amino acids. CDR3 amino acids: CASSPPIRPNTIYF. CDR3 DNA: TGTGCCAGCAGCCCTCCTATCAGGCCAAACACCATATATTTT.

This clone was found once. The DNA of the CDR3 is TGTGCCAGCCGTCGTCAGGTACTGAACACTGAAGCTTTCTTT. Protein product: CASRRQVLNTEAFF. V usage is TRBV19 and J usage is TRBJ1-1; no reliable D call. Germline CDR1 reads LNHDA; CDR2 reads SQIVND (reference sequence). This CDR3 is built from 14 residues. The V and J ends lost 9 bases and 0 bases respectively, with 14 bases between them.

This rearrangement joins TRBV19 to TRBJ1-1; weak D call: TRBD1 (6 bases). Germline V lookup: CDR1 LNHDA, CDR2 SQIVND (reference sequence). The CDR3 extends over 14 amino acids. The V and J ends lost 7 bases and 4 bases respectively, with 16 bases between them. The CDR3 nucleotides read TGTGCCAGTAATAGGCGTCAGGGGAGCACTGAAGCTTTCTTT. The encoded protein is CASNRRQGSTEAFF. Full variable domain (missing parts from reference TRBV19 and TRBJ1-1): DGGITQSPKYLFRKEGQNVTLSCEQNLNHDAMYWYRQDPGQGLRLIYYSQIVNDFQKGDIAEGYSVSREKKESFPLTVTSAQKNPTAFYLCASNRRQGSTEAFFGQGTRLTVV.

The chain recombines TRBV28 with TRBJ2-2; perhaps TRBD2 as D (5 bases). The length of the CDR3 is 17 residues. Germline V gene lookup returns CDR1 MDHEN and CDR2 SYDVKM. V was pared by 5 bases and J by 0 bases, with 16 bases between. CDR3: CASSEIARTANTGELFF. Here the CDR3 DNA reads TGTGCCAGCAGTGAGATAGCGAGGACCGCGAACACCGGGGAGCTGTTTTTT.

The V gene is TRBV7-8, the J gene TRBJ1-6, with 9 bases aligning to TRBD1. Germline V lookup: CDR1 SGHVS, CDR2 FQNEAQ. This CDR3 contains 13 residues. V was pared by 5 bases and J by 9 bases, with 2 bases of the junction left unmatched. The CDR3 spells CASSEQGASPLHF. Written as DNA, the CDR3 is TGTGCCAGCAGCGAACAGGGGGCTTCACCCCTCCACTTT.

A single count supports this clone. The gene calls are TRBV15 and TRBJ1-2; TRBD1 is a possible D gene (5 bases). V was cut by 0 bases and J by 2 bases, with 10 bases left in between. Germline values: CDR1 LNHNV, CDR2 YYDKDF (reference sequence). This CDR3 comprises 15 residues. CDR3 DNA: TGTGCCACCAGCAGAGACCCCCGGGGGAACTATGGCTACACCTTC. Translation: CATSRDPRGNYGYTF. Full variable domain (outside the CDR3, taken from reference TRBV15 and TRBJ1-2): DAMVIQNPRYQVTQFGKPVTLSCSQTLNHNVMYWYQQKSSQAPKLLFHYYDKDFNNEADTPDNFQSRRPNTSFCFLDIRSPGLGDTAMYLCATSRDPRGNYGYTFGSGTRLTVV.

The chain has TRBV6-5 and TRBJ1-3; D unresolved. Germline V gene lookup returns CDR1 MNHEY and CDR2 SVGAGI. V gave up 2 bases and J gave up 3 bases, with 14 bases separating them. This CDR3 has 16 amino acids. The CDR3 nucleotides read TGTGCCAGCAGTTACGACAAACCCTCGGATGGAAACACCATATATTTT. It yields the protein CASSYDKPSDGNTIYF.

V is TRBV27 and J is TRBJ2-7; the D gene is possibly TRBD2 (5 bases). CDR3 length: 15 residues. The germline V gene encodes CDR1 MNHEY and CDR2 SMNVEV (reference sequence). The V gene lost 4 bases and the J gene lost 1 base, with 14 bases spanning the gap. CDR3 residues: CASSSERARSYEQYF. CDR3 DNA: TGTGCCAGCAGTTCTGAGAGGGCCCGGTCCTACGAGCAGTACTTC.

CDR3 bases: TGTGCCAGCTCACCTTCTATGACAGAAAACTACGAGCAGTACTTC. Its protein is CASSPSMTENYEQYF. This chain uses TRBV18 with TRBJ2-7; TRBD1 is a possible D gene (5 bases). V was pared by 3 bases and J by 3 bases, with 15 bases between. The length of the CDR3 is 15 residues. Germline values: CDR1 KGHSH, CDR2 LQKENI.

This clone was seen only once. The gene calls are TRBV7-3 and TRBJ1-2; 8 nucleotides align to TRBD1. The CDR3 totals 11 residues. CDR1 and CDR2 (germline): SGHTA, FQGTGA. The V and J ends lost 11 bases and 6 bases, in that order; junction bases with no gene match: 5. In DNA form, the CDR3 reads TGTGCCGGGCAGGGGGCTGATGGCTACACCTTC. Amino acids: CAGQGADGYTF.

The V and J genes are TRBV27 and TRBJ2-1; 8 bases agree with TRBD2. There are 17 residues in the CDR3. Per germline, CDR1 MNHEY and CDR2 SMNVEV (reference sequence). V lost 6 bases and J lost 4; bases outside the gene matches: 14. CDR3: CASRPRSIAGPYNEQFF. Here the CDR3 DNA reads TGTGCCAGCAGACCTAGGAGTATAGCGGGACCTTACAATGAGCAGTTCTTC.

This chain joins TRBV19 and TRBJ1-3; 7 bases are a match to TRBD1. The CDR3 loop spans 13 amino acids. With 10 bases clipped from V and 6 bases from J, the junction kept 9 bases outside the gene matches. CDR1 and CDR2 (germline): LNHDA, SQIVND (reference sequence). CDR3 loop: CATQRTGQNTIYF. The DNA of the CDR3 is TGTGCCACCCAAAGGACAGGACAAAACACCATATATTTT. Using reference TRBV19 and TRBJ1-3 for the parts outside the CDR3, the full variable domain is DGGITQSPKYLFRKEGQNVTLSCEQNLNHDAMYWYRQDPGQGLRLIYYSQIVNDFQKGDIAEGYSVSREKKESFPLTVTSAQKNPTAFYLCATQRTGQNTIYFGEGSWLTVV.